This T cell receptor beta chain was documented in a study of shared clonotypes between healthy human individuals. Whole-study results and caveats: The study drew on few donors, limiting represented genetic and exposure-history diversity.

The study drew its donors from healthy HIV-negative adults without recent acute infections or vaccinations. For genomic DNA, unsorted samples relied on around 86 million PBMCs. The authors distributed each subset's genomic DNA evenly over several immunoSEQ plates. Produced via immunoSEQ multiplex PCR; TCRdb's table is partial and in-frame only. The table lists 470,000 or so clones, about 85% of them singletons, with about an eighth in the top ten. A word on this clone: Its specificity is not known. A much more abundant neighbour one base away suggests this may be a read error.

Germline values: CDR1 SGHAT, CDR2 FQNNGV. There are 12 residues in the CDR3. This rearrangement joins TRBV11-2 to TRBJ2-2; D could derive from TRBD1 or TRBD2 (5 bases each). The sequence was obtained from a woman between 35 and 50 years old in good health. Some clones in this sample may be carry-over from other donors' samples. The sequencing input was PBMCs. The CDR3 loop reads CASSRNQGELIF. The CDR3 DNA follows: TGTGCCAGCAGCCGGAATCAAGGGGAGCTGATTTTT.